The clone carrying this T cell receptor beta chain was seen just once. A read error may account for a junction end that differs from germline. RNA transcripts served as the template for amplifying TCR beta CDR3 regions. The HTBI primer set served for first-round RT-PCR of the TCR CDR3. A single record per CDR3 protein comes from TCRdb applying MiXCR to the multiplex PCR reads. This sample has around 720,000 distinct CDR3 sequences, with about 35% found just once. The source of the sample is a study of T cells in Graves' hyperthyroidism and ophthalmopathy. The wider study: It was at initial diagnosis, before any treatment, that peripheral blood was collected.

Graves' hyperthyroidism was deemed stable given no ophthalmopathy progression within 18 months. The study enrolled patients aged 18 to 65 with newly diagnosed hyperthyroidism of under 2 months' duration. PBMCs stemmed from around 10 ml fresh peripheral blood. This TCR came from a woman in her forties with Graves' hyperthyroidism. The sample consisted of blood.

The DNA of the CDR3 is TGCGCCAGCAGCCAAACTATTGGGGGGGCTCGAAGCTACACCTTC. Its protein product is CASSQTIGGARSYTF. The chain recombines TRBV7-3 with TRBJ1-2; perhaps TRBD1 as D (6 bases). This CDR3 has 15 residues. Germline CDR1 is SGHTA and CDR2 is FQGTGA.